These 27 T cell receptor beta chains originate from one sample sequenced in a study of blood T cell repertoires in COVID-19 (dated by TCRdb to between 2020 and 2021). Library preparation was by the immunoSEQ multiplex PCR assay. The table was pulled from immuneACCESS by TCRdb, which kept in-frame rearrangements only. Such tables lose some clones; where checked, under half of the loss comes from unresolved V genes, and the rest has no known cause. This sample holds 100,000 to 150,000 clones; 75% to 90% were observed only once. The ten largest clones add up to roughly a sixth of the sample. Material for sequencing was peripheral blood. The origin of the receptors is a man aged 50 to 60 with active or convalescent COVID-19.

This clone was seen more than once but under ten times. This chain connects TRBV6-5 to TRBJ2-7; the match to TRBD2 covers 8 bases. The CDR3 covers 14 residues. Looked up from germline, CDR1 is MNHEY and CDR2 is SVGAGI. V gave up 6 bases and J gave up 4 bases; unmatched junction bases: 8. The chain's CDR3 is CASRPRGALYEQYF. As DNA, the CDR3 is TGTGCCAGCAGACCGCGGGGGGCCCTGTACGAGCAGTACTTC.

This rearrangement joins TRBV5-4 to TRBJ1-2; unclear D gene. The V end was cut by 5 bases, the J end by 8 bases, with 19 bases between. The CDR3 consists of 14 residues. The germline gives CDR1 SGHNT, CDR2 YYREEE (reference sequence). The chain's CDR3 is CASRLVGVGWGYTF. CDR3 coding DNA: TGTGCCAGCAGGCTGGTCGGGGTAGGCTGGGGCTACACCTTC.

The chain combines TRBV5-1 with TRBJ1-1; 9 bases line up with TRBD1. The junction had 9 bases not matched to a gene; V was cut back by 4 bases and J by 2 bases. Germline-derived CDR1 and CDR2 are SGHRS and YFSETQ. This CDR3 spans 16 amino acids. Here the CDR3 reads CASSPGTGSSNTEAFF. CDR3 in DNA: TGCGCCAGCAGCCCCGGGACAGGGAGTTCCAACACTGAAGCTTTCTTT.

This clone has a handful of counts. The rearrangement links TRBV11-2 to TRBJ2-5; TRBD2 is a possible D gene (5 bases). V was trimmed by 1 base and J by 6 bases, leaving 9 bases between them. In germline, CDR1 is SGHAT, CDR2 FQNNGV. CDR3 length: 13 amino acids. This CDR3 reads CASSLVGVKTQYF. The CDR3 DNA is TGTGCCAGCAGCTTAGTCGGGGTGAAGACCCAGTACTTC.

The chain has TRBV7-2 and TRBJ2-5; TRBD1 matches at 10 bases. The CDR3 is 15 amino acids. Germline V gene data show CDR1 as SGHTA and CDR2 as FQGNSA. Trimming cost V 5 bases and J 5 bases; bases outside gene matches: 8. For the CDR3, the DNA is TGTGCCAGCAGCATAGGGACAGGGGATTTGGAGACCCAGTACTTC. This sequence encodes CASSIGTGDLETQYF. Using reference TRBV7-2 and TRBJ2-5 for the parts outside the CDR3, the full variable domain is GAGVSQSPSNKVTEKGKDVELRCDPISGHTALYWYRQSLGQGLEFLIYFQGNSAPDKSGLPSDRFSAERTGGSVSTLTIQRTQQEDSAVYLCASSIGTGDLETQYFGPGTRLLVL.

The chain links TRBV18 to TRBJ1-2, with D uncertain. V was clipped by 3 bases and J by 4 bases, with 12 bases between them. CDR1 and CDR2 (germline): KGHSH, LQKENI. The CDR3 has 14 amino acids. This CDR3 is CASSPQDSLYGYTF. CDR3 nucleotide sequence: TGTGCCAGCTCACCTCAGGACTCCCTCTATGGCTACACCTTC.

V gene TRBV30 combines with J gene TRBJ1-2; D is ambiguous. V was cut by 4 bases and J by 3 bases, with 15 bases left in between. Germline V gives CDR1 GTSNPN, CDR2 SVGIG (reference sequence). This CDR3 has 14 amino acids. CDR3 nucleotide sequence: TGTGCCTGGACTTCCCGGAGGGTCCACTATGGCTACACCTTC. Protein: CAWTSRRVHYGYTF.

The genes are TRBV23-1 and TRBJ2-6; D is unclear. TRBV23-1 is classed as an ORF, of uncertain function. Trimming shortened V by 4 bases and J by 1 base, and 14 bases separated the two germline ends. The CDR3 is 17 residues long. CDR3 sequence: CASSPLFSKSGANVLTF. DNA of the CDR3: TGCGCCAGCAGTCCTCTCTTCAGTAAGTCTGGGGCCAACGTCCTGACTTTC.

J is TRBJ2-5 and V is TRBV6-2 or TRBV6-3, with D possibly TRBD2 on 6 matching bases. V was pared by 7 bases and J by 5 bases, with 17 bases between. Germline CDR1 MNHEY, CDR2 SVGEGT. CDR3 length equals 14 residues. For the CDR3, the DNA is TGTGCCAGCACCCCCAGGGAGGAGTGGGAGACCCAGTACTTC. Translated, it gives CASTPREEWETQYF.

The CDR3 loop reads CASSVTSGGTQETQYF. The CDR3 coding sequence is TGTGCCAGCAGCGTGACTAGCGGGGGAACTCAAGAGACCCAGTACTTC. The rearrangement links TRBV7-6 to TRBJ2-5; 12 positions match TRBD2. This CDR3 has 16 amino acids. Germline loops: CDR1 SGHVS, CDR2 FNYEAQ. Trimming at V came to 5 bases and at J to 2 bases, leaving 6 bases not matched to a gene.

The CDR3: CASSEATGAHTEAFF. The CDR3 coding sequence is TGTGCCAGCAGTGAAGCGACAGGGGCCCACACTGAAGCTTTCTTT. The chain combines TRBV2 with TRBJ1-1; TRBD1 aligns across 8 bases. V shed 0 bases, J shed 3 bases, and the junction held 3 bases outside the gene matches. This CDR3 region has 15 residues. Looked up from germline, CDR1 is SNHLY and CDR2 is FYNNEI.

The chain employs TRBV10-3 and TRBJ2-7; TRBD1 is a possible D gene (6 bases). The CDR3 runs to 16 residues. Germline V lookup: CDR1 ENHRY, CDR2 SYGVKD. Trimming pared 2 bases from V and 6 bases from J, leaving 20 bases between. The CDR3 bases are TGTGCCATCAGTGAGCCCACGAGACAGGCGTCCGGCGAGCAGTACTTC. The encoded protein is CAISEPTRQASGEQYF.

The rearrangement joins TRBV18 to TRBJ1-3; no reliable D call. Trimming pared 3 bases from V and 2 bases from J, leaving 8 bases between. Germline assignment: CDR1 KGHSH and CDR2 LQKENI. The CDR3 covers 14 residues. CDR3 sequence reads: CASSPSVTGNTIYF. The CDR3 nucleotides are TGTGCCAGCTCACCTTCGGTAACTGGAAACACCATATATTTT.

In this sample, this clone turned up a few times. The rearrangement joins TRBV7-2 to TRBJ2-1; 12 nucleotides agree with TRBD2. CDR3 length equals 15 residues. The germline V gene has CDR1 SGHTA and CDR2 FQGNSA. J was trimmed by 7 bases and V by 5 bases; bases with no gene match: 6. The CDR3 is CASSVRTSGVNEQFF. CDR3 nucleotide sequence: TGTGCCAGCAGCGTGCGGACTAGCGGGGTGAATGAGCAGTTCTTC.

The chain uses TRBV7-8 and TRBJ1-5, with 10 bases identical to TRBD1. Germline-derived CDR1 and CDR2 are SGHVS and FQNEAQ. This CDR3 is 14 amino acids long. With 5 bases clipped from V and 6 bases from J, the junction kept 4 bases outside the gene matches. The chain's CDR3 is CASSRGQGSQPQHF. CDR3 DNA: TGTGCCAGCAGCCGGGGACAGGGGAGTCAGCCCCAGCATTTT. The whole variable domain, filled in from reference TRBV7-8 and TRBJ1-5, reads GAGVSQSPRYKVAKRGQDVALRCDPISGHVSLFWYQQALGQGPEFLTYFQNEAQLDKSGLPSDRFFAERPEGSVSTLKIQRTQQEDSAVYLCASSRGQGSQPQHFGDGTRLSIL.

The chain carries TRBV6-5 and TRBJ2-1, with 7 bases that match TRBD1. CDR1 MNHEY and CDR2 SVGAGI come from the germline V gene. The CDR3 is 16 amino acids. Unmatched junction bases numbered 8, after V lost 2 bases and J lost 4 bases. Here the CDR3 reads CASSYPPGQPYNEQFF. The DNA for the CDR3 is TGTGCCAGCAGTTACCCTCCGGGACAGCCGTACAATGAGCAGTTCTTC.

This chain's CDR3 is CASSLTSEFFNEQFF. The DNA of the CDR3 is TGTGCCAGCAGCTTGACTAGCGAATTCTTCAATGAGCAGTTCTTC. The chain couples TRBV13 to TRBJ2-1; 8 bases align to TRBD2. V dropped 3 bases and J dropped 6; count of bases not matched to a gene: 7. The CDR3 contains 15 residues. Germline V gene data show CDR1 as PRHDT and CDR2 as FYEKMQ (reference sequence).

CDR3 region: CASRIAGLISAGELFF. CDR3 DNA: TGTGCCAGCAGAATAGCGGGACTAATATCCGCCGGGGAGCTGTTTTTT. This chain uses TRBV27 with TRBJ2-2; 8 nucleotides match TRBD2. The germline V gene encodes CDR1 MNHEY and CDR2 SMNVEV (reference sequence). The CDR3 covers 16 residues. Losses at the gene ends were 6 bases for V and 6 bases for J; bases not matched to a gene: 12.

The chain is built from TRBV25-1 and TRBJ2-1; 10 bases are shared with TRBD1. V lost 5 bases and J lost 6; bases outside the gene matches: 7. The CDR3 runs 15 residues. The germline V gene has CDR1 MGHDK and CDR2 SYGVNS. CDR3 region: CASSRGGTGVNEQFF. The CDR3 nucleotides read TGTGCCAGCAGTCGAGGGGGGACAGGGGTCAATGAGCAGTTCTTC.

The table lists this clone with a count of one. The genes are TRBV25-1 and TRBJ1-1; a weak D match, TRBD1 (5 bases). Trimming removed 4 bases from V and 4 bases from J, with 16 bases in between. Germline V lookup: CDR1 MGHDK, CDR2 SYGVNS. This CDR3 has 15 amino acids. The chain's CDR3 is CASSGGGFFGTEAFF. CDR3 nucleotide sequence: TGTGCCAGCAGTGGTGGGGGGTTCTTCGGCACTGAAGCTTTCTTT.

Written as DNA, the CDR3 is TGCGCCAGCAGCCAAACAGTGAACACTGAAGCTTTCTTT. Amino acid sequence: CASSQTVNTEAFF. This chain joins TRBV4-3 and TRBJ1-1; D is undetermined. The V and J ends lost 2 bases and 0 bases respectively, with 4 bases between them. Germline assignment: CDR1 LGHNA and CDR2 YSLEER. The CDR3 sequence is 13 residues long.

The chain combines TRBV29-1 with TRBJ2-3, with 13 bases aligning to TRBD2. Germline V gene sequence: CDR1 SQVTM, CDR2 ANQGSEA. This CDR3 contains 15 residues. Trimming removed 3 bases from V and 1 base from J; junction bases left unmatched: 1. This chain's CDR3 is CSVDTSGGGTDTQYF. The CDR3 DNA reads as TGCAGCGTTGATACTAGCGGGGGGGGCACAGATACGCAGTATTTT.

This chain joins TRBV9 and TRBJ2-7; 7 bases map to TRBD2. This CDR3 is 13 amino acids long. From germline, CDR1 is SGDLS and CDR2 YYNGEE. V dropped 0 bases and J dropped 5; count of bases not matched to a gene: 2. The CDR3 loop reads CASSVGGGDEQYF. CDR3 DNA: TGTGCCAGCAGCGTAGGGGGAGGGGACGAGCAGTACTTC.

The CDR3 region has the DNA TGTGCCACCAGAGGACAGGGCACGGGAACCGGGGAGCTGTTTTTT. Translated: CATRGQGTGTGELFF. The chain employs TRBV24-1 and TRBJ2-2, with 8 bases identical to TRBD1. Germline loops: CDR1 KGHDR, CDR2 SFDVKD. This CDR3 has 15 residues. Trimming removed 7 bases from V and 5 bases from J; junction bases left unmatched: 8.

The rearrangement links TRBV10-1 to TRBJ2-5; 9 nucleotides match TRBD2. This CDR3 has 16 amino acids. V was clipped by 0 bases and J by 3 bases; unmatched bases: 5. Germline CDR1 is WNHNN and CDR2 is SYGVQD (reference sequence). The CDR3 reads CASSESGAGGKETQYF. For the CDR3, the DNA is TGCGCCAGCAGTGAGTCCGGAGCGGGAGGAAAAGAGACCCAGTACTTC.

The chain joins TRBV11-2 to TRBJ1-4; no firm D call. Per germline, CDR1 SGHAT and CDR2 FQNNGV. V shed 3 bases and J shed 6 bases, with 8 bases lying between them. The CDR3 length is 13 residues. CDR3 sequence reads: CASSFRPDEKLFF. The CDR3 DNA is TGTGCCAGCAGCTTCAGGCCAGATGAAAAACTGTTTTTT.

The V gene is TRBV5-4, the J gene TRBJ2-3, with a tentative D call TRBD2 (5 bases). V was trimmed by 0 bases and J by 5 bases, leaving 7 bases between them. This CDR3 contains 13 residues. CDR1 and CDR2 (germline): SGHNT, YYREEE (reference sequence). Here the CDR3 DNA reads TGTGCCAGCAGCTTGGAGGAGGAAGATACGCAGTATTTT. Translating gives CASSLEEEDTQYF.